This paragraph covers one T cell receptor beta chain sequence. Its antigen is still unknown. The entry originates in a study of T cell responses to AZD1222 COVID-19 vaccine. Findings of the study overall: Baseline seropositives among AZD1222 recipients totaled only 5 to 7. Vaccine-related CD4 TCRs covered spike, predominating at 160-218 and 743-854. After the peak T cell response, and only then, were repertoires sampled. Nearly half of spike-specific TCRs reportedly go after variant regions that carry no mutations.

V was shortened by 2 bases and J by 6 bases, with 16 bases between the two germline ends. The CDR3 is made up of 15 amino acids. Germline V gives CDR1 MDHEN, CDR2 SYDVKM. Generated by immunoSEQ multiplex PCR, the TCRdb table keeps only in-frame clones and is missing some. The sample includes 150,000 to 200,000 clones, 70% to 90% of them seen just once. This clonotype was obtained from an adult in good health. The chain uses TRBV28 and TRBJ1-2; D uncertain. This specimen consisted of peripheral blood, obtained on day 0 of AZD1222 vaccination. CDR3 in DNA: TGTGCCAGCAGTTTAGCAATTCCGCAGATTGATGGCTACACCTTC. Translation: CASSLAIPQIDGYTF.